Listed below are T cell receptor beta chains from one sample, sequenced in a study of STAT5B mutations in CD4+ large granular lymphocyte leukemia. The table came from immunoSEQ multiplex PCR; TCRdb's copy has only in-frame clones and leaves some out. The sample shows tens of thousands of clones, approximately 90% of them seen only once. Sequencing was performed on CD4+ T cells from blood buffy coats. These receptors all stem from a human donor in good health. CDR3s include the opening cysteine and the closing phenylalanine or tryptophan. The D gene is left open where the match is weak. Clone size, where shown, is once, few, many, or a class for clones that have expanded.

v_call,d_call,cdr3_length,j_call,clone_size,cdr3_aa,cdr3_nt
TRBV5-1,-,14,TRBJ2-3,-,CASSLGQYTDTQYF,TGCGCCAGCAGCTTGGGGCAGTACACAGATACGCAGTATTTT
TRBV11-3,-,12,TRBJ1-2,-,CASSLSVYGYTF,TGTGCCAGCAGCCTCTCTGTCTATGGCTACACCTTC
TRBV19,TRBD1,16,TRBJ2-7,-,CASSIQGQGATYEQYF,TGTGCCAGTAGTATACAGGGACAGGGGGCTACCTACGAGCAGTACTTC
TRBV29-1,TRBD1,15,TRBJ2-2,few,CSVGQGQGATGELFF,TGCAGCGTGGGACAGGGACAGGGGGCAACCGGGGAGCTGTTTTTT
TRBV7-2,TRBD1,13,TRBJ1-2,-,CASSPGTGRGYTF,TGTGCCAGCAGCCCCGGGACAGGACGGGGCTACACCTTC
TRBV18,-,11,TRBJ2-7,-,CASSPTWEQYF,TGTGCCAGCTCACCTACGTGGGAGCAGTACTTC
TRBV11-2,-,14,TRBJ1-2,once,CASSLGAIYYGYTF,TGTGCCAGCAGCTTAGGGGCCATTTACTATGGCTACACCTTC
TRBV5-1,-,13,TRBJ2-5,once,CASSPSVEETQYF,TGCGCCAGCAGCCCCTCGGTCGAAGAGACCCAGTACTTC
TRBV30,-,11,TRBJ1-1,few,CAWGGPRVTFF,TGTGCCTGGGGCGGGCCGCGGGTAACTTTCTTT
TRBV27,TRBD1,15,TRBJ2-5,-,CASSSGQGHGETQYF,TGTGCCAGCAGTTCCGGACAGGGGCATGGGGAGACCCAGTACTTC
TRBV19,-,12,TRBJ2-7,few,CASSIRRDEQYF,TGTGCCAGTAGTATCAGAAGGGACGAGCAGTACTTC
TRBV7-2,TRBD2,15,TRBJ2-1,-,CASSITSASYNEQFF,TGTGCCAGCAGCATTACTAGCGCCTCCTACAATGAGCAGTTCTTC
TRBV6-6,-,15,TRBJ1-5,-,CASSQGAASNQPQHF,TGTGCCAGCAGTCAGGGTGCAGCTAGCAATCAGCCCCAGCATTTT
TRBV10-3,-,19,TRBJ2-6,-,CAISENPTSAGSGANVLTF,TGTGCCATCAGTGAGAATCCCACAAGCGCCGGCTCTGGGGCCAACGTCCTGACTTTC
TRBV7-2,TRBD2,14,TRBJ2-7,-,CASSSSGITYEQYF,TGTGCCAGCAGCTCTAGCGGGATAACCTACGAGCAGTACTTC